Below are 9 T cell receptor beta chains sequenced from a single sample in a study of PD-1 blockade in mismatch repair-deficient tumors. Generated by immunoSEQ multiplex PCR, the TCRdb table keeps only in-frame clones and is missing some. Here the sample spans some 120,000 clones, roughly 86% being singletons. This specimen was peripheral blood, taken 44 weeks after starting pembrolizumab. The source is an adult with mismatch repair-deficient cancer.

This clone was seen a few times. The chain employs TRBV11-2 and TRBJ2-3; 8 nucleotides align to TRBD2. The CDR3 has 18 amino acids. Germline CDR1 is SGHAT and CDR2 is FQNNGV. The trim removed 5 bases at V and 1 base at J, leaving 14 bases unmatched. The CDR3, as DNA: TGTGCCAGCAGCCCTCGGGTTCTGGCGGGAGGAGGCACAGATACGCAGTATTTT. It codes for CASSPRVLAGGGTDTQYF.

This sequence joins TRBV6-1 and TRBJ2-7; the D gene is possibly TRBD2 (5 bases). Deletions cut 3 bases from V and 6 bases from J, with 6 bases between. In germline, CDR1 is MNHNS, CDR2 SASEGT. This CDR3 region has 11 residues. CDR3 DNA sequence: TGTGCCAGCAGTGAGGGGAGCGAGCAGTACTTC. Its protein product is CASSEGSEQYF.

This clone was seen a single time. V and J are TRBV27 and TRBJ1-4; tentative D call: TRBD1 (5 bases). The CDR3 is 17 amino acids. Trimming removed 3 bases at V and 8 bases at J, with 22 bases between. Germline V gives CDR1 MNHEY, CDR2 SMNVEV (reference sequence). The DNA of the CDR3 is TGTGCCAGCAGTTTCACGATACCGGGGCCCCGAGGGGAAAAACTGTTTTTT. It yields the protein CASSFTIPGPRGEKLFF.

The V call is TRBV27, the J call TRBJ2-1, with 9 bases matching TRBD1. The V gene's germline CDR1 is MNHEY and CDR2 SMNVEV (reference sequence). The CDR3 contains 14 residues. V was clipped by 4 bases and J by 6 bases; unmatched bases: 4. The CDR3 DNA reads as TGTGCCAGCAGTTGGACAGGGGATCTCAATGAGCAGTTCTTC. Its protein is CASSWTGDLNEQFF.

The rearrangement links TRBV6-5 to TRBJ2-7; the match to TRBD1 covers 8 bases. This CDR3 contains 13 residues. CDR1 is MNHEY, CDR2 SVGAGI, per germline. V shed 5 bases, J shed 3 bases, and the junction held 3 bases outside the gene matches. CDR3 nucleotide sequence: TGTGCCAGCAGTCAGGGGGCGCGCTACGAGCAGTACTTC. Amino acids: CASSQGARYEQYF.

The rearrangement uses TRBV7-6 and TRBJ2-7; 10 bases are a match to TRBD1. The CDR3 length is 15 residues. Germline V gives CDR1 SGHVS, CDR2 FNYEAQ. The J segment lost 3 bases and the V segment lost 5 bases, leaving 7 bases of the junction unmatched. The CDR3 nucleotides read TGTGCCAGCAGCGCGGGGACAGGGGAGTTCTACGAGCAGTACTTC. It is translated as CASSAGTGEFYEQYF.

The chain combines TRBV27 with TRBJ2-2; D is unresolved. The V gene lost 5 bases and the J gene lost 2 bases, with 6 bases spanning the gap. From germline, CDR1 is MNHEY and CDR2 SMNVEV (reference sequence). The CDR3 totals 13 residues. The CDR3 coding sequence is TGTGCCAGCAGTACAGTTAACACCGGGGAGCTGTTTTTT. Translation gives CASSTVNTGELFF.

CDR3 nucleotide sequence: TGTGCCAGCAGTGATGGCAGGGGCACTGAAGCTTTCTTT. Residues: CASSDGRGTEAFF. The chain uses TRBV25-1 and TRBJ1-1, with TRBD1 as a possible D gene (6 bases). Germline V gives CDR1 MGHDK, CDR2 SYGVNS. The CDR3 has 13 residues. The V and J ends lost 3 bases and 4 bases respectively, with 9 bases between them.

This clone was recorded only once. The chain links TRBV6-1 to TRBJ1-2, with TRBD1 identical over 7 bases. Trimming at V came to 4 bases and at J to 5 bases, leaving 13 bases not matched to a gene. The CDR3 is 16 amino acids. Germline V gives CDR1 MNHNS, CDR2 SASEGT. The CDR3 here is CASSALKGQTFYGYTF. The CDR3, as DNA: TGTGCCAGCAGTGCCCTAAAGGGACAGACTTTTTATGGCTACACCTTC.